What follows are 10 T cell receptor beta chains derived from one specimen sequenced in a study of OX40 agonist ivuxolimab in advanced cancers. This table comes from immunoSEQ multiplex PCR, and its TCRdb copy is limited to in-frame clones, with some not included. The sample contains some 96,000 clones, around 89% of which appear only once. Sample: CD4+ or CD8+ T cells sorted from blood, taken in a trial of the OX40 agonist ivuxolimab. The origin of the receptors is an adult with an advanced solid tumor such as melanoma, head and neck, liver or kidney cancer.

The chain joins TRBV18 to TRBJ1-5; 8 nucleotides line up with TRBD1. Looked up from germline, CDR1 is KGHSH and CDR2 is LQKENI. The CDR3 loop spans 14 amino acids. Trimming at V came to 6 bases and at J to 3 bases, leaving 4 bases not matched to a gene. The CDR3 DNA reads TGTGCCAGCTCCCCGGACAGGGACAATCAGCCCCAGCATTTT. Translation: CASSPDRDNQPQHF.

This rearrangement joins TRBV19 to TRBJ2-5; no firm D call. This CDR3 contains 14 residues. V dropped 3 bases and J dropped 4 bases, with 12 bases sitting between them. The germline CDR1 and CDR2 sequences are LNHDA and SQIVND (reference sequence). The CDR3 is CASSIGVVSETQYF. In nucleotides, the CDR3 is TGTGCCAGTAGTATTGGCGTAGTGTCAGAGACCCAGTACTTC.

V and J are TRBV10-1 and TRBJ2-1; 7 bases match TRBD2. There are 18 residues in the CDR3. Per the germline V gene, CDR1 is WNHNN and CDR2 is SYGVQD (reference sequence). Trimming at V came to 0 bases and at J to 7 bases, leaving 15 bases not matched to a gene. In DNA, the CDR3 is TGCGCCAGCAGTGAGTCTAGGGCAGGACTAGTGGGTACTAATGAGCAGTTCTTC. Its translation: CASSESRAGLVGTNEQFF.

The V and J genes are TRBV6-5 and TRBJ1-1, with 9 bases aligning to TRBD1. The germline gives CDR1 MNHEY, CDR2 SVGAGI. Trimming removed 6 bases from V and 4 bases from J; junction bases left unmatched: 6. The CDR3 loop spans 14 amino acids. Written as DNA, the CDR3 is TGTGCCAGCAGCCGGGACAGGGTTTCCACTGAAGCTTTCTTT. Its translation: CASSRDRVSTEAFF.

This clone turned up a few times. This chain joins TRBV19 and TRBJ1-1; 9 bases align to TRBD1. The length of the CDR3 is 14 residues. V dropped 10 bases and J dropped 1; count of bases not matched to a gene: 7. Germline V gene sequence: CDR1 LNHDA, CDR2 SQIVND (reference sequence). The CDR3 DNA follows: TGTGCCACGGGACAGGGATTGGGGAACACTGAAGCTTTCTTT. It specifies CATGQGLGNTEAFF.

The genes are TRBV30 and TRBJ2-7, with D perhaps matching TRBD1 or TRBD2 (5 bases each). The germline CDR1 and CDR2 sequences are GTSNPN and SVGIG (reference sequence). The CDR3 extends over 12 amino acids. Trimming took off 3 bases at V and 9 bases at J, with 15 bases between the two ends. Written as DNA, the CDR3 is TGTGCCTGGAGCGTAGCCCCTGGGGGGCAGTACTTC. Translated, it gives CAWSVAPGGQYF. Using reference TRBV30 and TRBJ2-7 for the parts outside the CDR3, the full variable domain is SQTIHQWPATLVQPVGSPLSLECTVEGTSNPNLYWYRQAAGRGLQLLFYSVGIGQISSEVPQNLSASRPQDRQFILSSKKLLLSDSGFYLCAWSVAPGGQYFGPGTRLTVT.

This clone was seen a few times. The chain joins TRBV28 to TRBJ1-2, with a possible D match to TRBD1 (5 bases). V lost 6 bases to trimming and J lost 8 bases, with 31 bases between them. From germline, CDR1 is MDHEN and CDR2 SYDVKM. The CDR3 contains 18 residues. This CDR3 reads CASSSAPHQWGREDGYTF. The CDR3 coding sequence is TGTGCCAGCAGCTCCGCACCCCACCAATGGGGCAGGGAGGACGGCTACACCTTC.

The count of this clone is one. The V gene is TRBV2, the J gene TRBJ2-5, with TRBD2 matching 12 bases. CDR1 is SNHLY and CDR2 is FYNNEI in the germline V gene. The CDR3 is 16 amino acids. Losses at the gene ends were 6 bases for V and 7 bases for J; bases not matched to a gene: 12. This CDR3 reads CASRVGLAGVIGTQYF. As DNA, the CDR3 is TGTGCCAGCAGGGTGGGACTAGCGGGTGTCATCGGGACCCAGTACTTC.

This clone has just a few counts. V gene TRBV4-1 combines with J gene TRBJ1-5; D ambiguous. From germline, CDR1 is MGHRA and CDR2 YSYEKL. The CDR3 has 14 residues. Trimming cost V 6 bases and J 5 bases, with 14 bases left between them. The CDR3 reads CASSPGGPDQPQHF. The CDR3 region has the DNA TGCGCCAGCAGTCCGGGAGGGCCCGATCAGCCCCAGCATTTT.

CDR3 protein: CASSRGGPDTQYF. The DNA of the CDR3 is TGTGCCAGCTCGCGCGGGGGTCCAGATACGCAGTATTTT. The chain links TRBV18 to TRBJ2-3, with 7 positions matching TRBD2. The CDR3 sequence is 13 residues long. Per germline, CDR1 KGHSH and CDR2 LQKENI. Unmatched junction bases numbered 4, after V lost 6 bases and J lost 4 bases.